This TCR beta chain was recorded in a study of blood T cell repertoires in COVID-19. Study information: COVID-19 samples, acute and convalescent, were from the United States, Italy and Spain. The analysed material was cDNA or gDNA that came from T cells, B-cell-depleted T cells, or PBMCs.

Per the study methods: Estimates of nucleated cell counts were drawn from the amplification of reference gene primers. Produced via immunoSEQ multiplex PCR; TCRdb's table is partial and in-frame only. Clone size and V and J calls were adopted from that table, with D and trimming inferred from the DNA. The table includes about 160,000 clones, roughly 83% detected once. The CDR3 extends over 12 amino acids. Between the trimmed V and J ends, which lost 8 bases and 7 bases, there was a span of 12 bases. From germline, CDR1 is WSHSY and CDR2 SAAADI. The sequence was collected from a woman of 80 years or more with active or convalescent COVID-19. Sequenced sample: peripheral blood. The chain employs TRBV10-2 and TRBJ2-4; D is possibly TRBD2 (7 bases). The CDR3 DNA reads TGCGCCAGCGGGGGGGGCAGCAACATTCAGTACTTC. Residues: CASGGGSNIQYF.